This entry lists 6 T cell receptor beta chains sequenced from one sample in a study of graft-versus-host responses after intestinal transplantation (dated by TCRdb to the early 2020s). Library preparation used the immunoSEQ multiplex PCR assay. The clones in this table, taken by TCRdb from immuneACCESS, are in-frame only. Not every clone is retained; where verified, under half of the shortfall comes from an unresolved V gene, and the cause of the rest is unknown. A total of some 35,000 clones appear in this sample, roughly 94% of them only once. Together, the top ten hold roughly 0.22% of the sample. In the paper's terms, the time point label means: cells obtained before transplantation from donor or recipient. Their specific antigens are unknown. This material consisted of unstimulated CD4+ T cells sorted from spleen or lymph node cells, taken before transplant. The receptor set was obtained from a human donor who was the organ donor for an intestinal transplant.

The chain recombines TRBV19 with TRBJ1-2, with D possibly TRBD1 on 6 matching bases. Trimming took off 6 bases at V and 8 bases at J, with 16 bases between the two ends. CDR3 length: 13 residues. CDR1 and CDR2 (germline): LNHDA, SQIVND (reference sequence). Written as DNA, the CDR3 is TGTGCCAGTAGGACCCAGGGGACGTCGGGCTACACCTTC. Its translation: CASRTQGTSGYTF.

J is TRBJ2-5 and V is TRBV5-1; D possibly corresponds to TRBD1 (6 bases). The V end was cut by 2 bases, the J end by 0 bases, with 11 bases between. The CDR3 is 15 amino acids. Germline CDR1 reads SGHRS; CDR2 reads YFSETQ. The CDR3 region is CASSFRGTHQETQYF. The DNA of the CDR3 is TGCGCCAGCAGCTTTAGGGGGACGCACCAAGAGACCCAGTACTTC.

The rearrangement links TRBV6-1 to TRBJ2-3; 8 bases fit TRBD1. J gave up 1 base and V 3 bases, and 0 bases lay outside the gene matches. Germline V gene sequence: CDR1 MNHNS, CDR2 SASEGT. The CDR3 contains 14 residues. In DNA, the CDR3 is TGTGCCAGCAGTGACAGGGGGCGCACAGATACGCAGTATTTT. Protein sequence: CASSDRGRTDTQYF.

The V gene is TRBV11-2, the J gene TRBJ2-2; D unclear. The CDR3 sequence is 11 residues long. From germline, CDR1 is SGHAT and CDR2 FQNNGV. V lost 2 bases and J lost 7, with 2 bases in between. The CDR3 sequence: CASSLSGELFF. The DNA of the CDR3 is TGTGCCAGCAGCTTAAGCGGGGAGCTGTTTTTT. The variable domain in full, with the rest retrieved from reference TRBV11-2 and TRBJ2-2, is EAGVAQSPRYKIIEKRQSVAFWCNPISGHATLYWYQQILGQGPKLLIQFQNNGVVDDSQLPKDRFSAERLKGVDSTLKIQPAKLEDSAVYLCASSLSGELFFGEGSRLTVL.

This sequence joins TRBV7-8 and TRBJ2-1, with D perhaps matching TRBD2 (6 bases). The length of the CDR3 is 16 residues. V was cut by 0 bases and J by 0 bases, with 9 bases left in between. CDR1 is SGHVS, CDR2 FQNEAQ, per germline. The CDR3: CASSLATGSSYNEQFF. Here the CDR3 DNA reads TGTGCCAGCAGCTTAGCGACCGGGAGCTCCTACAATGAGCAGTTCTTC.

This clone turned up a few times. V gene TRBV4-3 combines with J gene TRBJ2-7; 9 bases line up with TRBD1. The CDR3 sequence is 15 residues long. V was pared by 4 bases and J by 5 bases, with 9 bases of the junction left unmatched. Germline V gene sequence: CDR1 LGHNA, CDR2 YSLEER. The CDR3 nucleotides are TGCGCCAGCAGCCGGACCGGACAGGGGCAACACGAGCAGTACTTC. Its protein product is CASSRTGQGQHEQYF.